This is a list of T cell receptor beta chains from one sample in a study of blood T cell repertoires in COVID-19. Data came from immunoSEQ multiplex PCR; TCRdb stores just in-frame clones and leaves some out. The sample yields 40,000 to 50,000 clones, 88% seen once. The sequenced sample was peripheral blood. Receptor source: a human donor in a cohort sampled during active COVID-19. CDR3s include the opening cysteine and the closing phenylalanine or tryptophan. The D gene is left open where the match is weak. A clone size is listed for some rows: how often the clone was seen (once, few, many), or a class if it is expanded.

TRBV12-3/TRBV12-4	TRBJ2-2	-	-	TGTGCCAGCAGTTTTGGAGGAACCGGGGAGCTGTTTTTT	CASSFGGTGELFF
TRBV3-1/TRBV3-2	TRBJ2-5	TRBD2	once	TGTGCCAGCCGTAAGTGGGAGGGGGAGACCCAGTACTTC	CASRKWEGETQYF
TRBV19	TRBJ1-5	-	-	TGTGCCAGTAGTACAAGGGGGTTCTCAGAACATGACAATCAGCCCCAGCATTTT	CASSTRGFSEHDNQPQHF
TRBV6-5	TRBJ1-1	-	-	TGTGCCAGCAGTTACTCCCAGGTTAGCGCCACTGAAGCTTTCTTT	CASSYSQVSATEAFF
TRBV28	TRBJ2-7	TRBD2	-	TGTGCCAGCAGTTCAGCCCGACTAGCGGACGAGCAGTACTTC	CASSSARLADEQYF
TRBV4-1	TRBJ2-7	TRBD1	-	TGCGCCAGCAGCCCGGGACAGGGAATGTCCTACGAGCAGTACTTC	CASSPGQGMSYEQYF
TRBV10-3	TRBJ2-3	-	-	TGTGCCATCAGCACTTCCCCAGATACGCAGTATTTT	CAISTSPDTQYF
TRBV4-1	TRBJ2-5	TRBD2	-	TGCGCCAGCAGCCAAGATTGGGGGGGGCAAGAGACCCAGTACTTC	CASSQDWGGQETQYF
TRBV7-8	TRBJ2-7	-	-	TGTGCCAGCAGCTTCCCTCCCAGCGGGCAGGGTGACGAGCAGTACTTC	CASSFPPSGQGDEQYF
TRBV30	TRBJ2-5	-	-	TGTGCCTGGAGTGTCGAGCGGAACCAAGAGACCCAGTACTTC	CAWSVERNQETQYF
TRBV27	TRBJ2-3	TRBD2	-	TGTGCCAGCAGTTTATTCGGCGCCCCGGGGGGGCCGAAAGATACGCAGTATTTT	CASSLFGAPGGPKDTQYF
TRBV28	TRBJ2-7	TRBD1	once	TGTGCCAGCTCGACAGGGATATTTTACGAGCAGTACTTC	CASSTGIFYEQYF
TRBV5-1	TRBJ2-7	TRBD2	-	TGCGCCAGCAGCCGGGGGACTAGCGGGCTGAGCTCCTACGAGCAGTACTTC	CASSRGTSGLSSYEQYF
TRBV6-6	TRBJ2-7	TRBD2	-	TGTGCCAGCAGTCGAGTAGGACTAGCGGGAGCCTACGAGCAGTACTTC	CASSRVGLAGAYEQYF
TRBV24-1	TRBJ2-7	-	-	TGTGCCACCAGTGATTTCGAGGCCCCCTACGAGCAGTACTTC	CATSDFEAPYEQYF
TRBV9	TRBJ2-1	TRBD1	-	TGTGCCAGCAGCGTAGGAGGGGGCTCCTCCTACAATGAGCAGTTCTTC	CASSVGGGSSYNEQFF
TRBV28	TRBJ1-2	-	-	TGTGCCAGCAGTTTCACTGCCGGAGGATATGGCTACACCTTC	CASSFTAGGYGYTF
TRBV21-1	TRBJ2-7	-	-	TGTGCCACGCACGACAGGGGGATACACGAGCAGTACTTC	CATHDRGIHEQYF
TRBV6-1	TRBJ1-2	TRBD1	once	TGTGCCAGCAGTGAAGATCAGGACAGGGGTTTTTTCTTC	CASSEDQDRGFFF
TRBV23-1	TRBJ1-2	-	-	TGCGCCAGCAGTCAATGGTGGCAGGGGCCGAACTATGGCTACACCTTC	CASSQWWQGPNYGYTF
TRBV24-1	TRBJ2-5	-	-	TGTGCCACCAGTGACTATAGGGGTGGGGAGACCCAGTACTTC	CATSDYRGGETQYF
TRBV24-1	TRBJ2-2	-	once	TGTGCCACCAGTGACCCTAGAATGGCGGCGGGGGAGCTGTTTTTT	CATSDPRMAAGELFF
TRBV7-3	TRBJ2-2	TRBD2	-	TGTGCCAGCAGCTTCCAAGTGGGACTAGCGGGAAAAATGAACACCGGGGAGCTGTTTTTT	CASSFQVGLAGKMNTGELFF
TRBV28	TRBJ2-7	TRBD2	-	TGTGCCAGCAGTTACTCGGGGGGATACGAGCAGTACTTC	CASSYSGGYEQYF
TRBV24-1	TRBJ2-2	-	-	TGTGCCACCAGTGATACGACAGACATCGCGAACACCGGGGAGCTGTTTTTT	CATSDTTDIANTGELFF
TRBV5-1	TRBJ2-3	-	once	TGCGCCAGCAGCTTCTCCGGACTCACAGATACGCAGTATTTT	CASSFSGLTDTQYF
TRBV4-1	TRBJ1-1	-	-	TGCGCCAGCAGCCCCGTTCCGGGTTATACTGAAGCTTTCTTT	CASSPVPGYTEAFF
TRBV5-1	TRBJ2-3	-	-	TGCGCCAGCACCCCGAGGGCTGACACAGATACGCAGTATTTT	CASTPRADTDTQYF
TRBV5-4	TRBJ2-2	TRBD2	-	TGTGCCAGCAGCTTGAGACTAGCGGGAGGTCCTGGGGAGCTGTTTTTT	CASSLRLAGGPGELFF
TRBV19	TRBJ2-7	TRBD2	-	TGTGCCAGTAGTCTCAAGACTAGCGGGAGCCCCTACGAGCAGTACTTC	CASSLKTSGSPYEQYF
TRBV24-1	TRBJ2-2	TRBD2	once	TGTGCCACCAGTGATCCGCTAGCGGGAGTTCCCGGGGAGCTGTTTTTT	CATSDPLAGVPGELFF
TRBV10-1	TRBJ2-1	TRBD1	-	TGCGCCAGCAGTGAGTCGACAGGGGCGGGCGATGAGCAGTTCTTC	CASSESTGAGDEQFF
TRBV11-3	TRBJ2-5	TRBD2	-	TGTGCCAGCAGCCCAACTAGCGGCAGGTCCCAAGAGACCCAGTACTTC	CASSPTSGRSQETQYF
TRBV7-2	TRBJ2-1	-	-	TGTGCCAGCAGCGTCGCTGGCGGCGAATACAATGAGCAGTTCTTC	CASSVAGGEYNEQFF
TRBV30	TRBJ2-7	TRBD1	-	TGTGCCTGGGGCCTCGGACAGGGAAAGGAGCAGTACTTC	CAWGLGQGKEQYF
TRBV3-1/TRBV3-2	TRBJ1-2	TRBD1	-	TGTGCCAGCAGCCAAGCGGGTCAGGGGGCAGTAGGCTTC	CASSQAGQGAVGF
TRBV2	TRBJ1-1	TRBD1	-	TGTGCCAGCAGGCTAGAGGGGGCTGGCTCTGAAGCTTTCTTT	CASRLEGAGSEAFF
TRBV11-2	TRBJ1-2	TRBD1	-	TGTGCCAGCAGCTTAGTTCGGGGACAGGCCGCTACTAACTATGGCTACACCTTC	CASSLVRGQAATNYGYTF
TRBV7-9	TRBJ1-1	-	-	TGTGCCAGCAGCTTAAGCCCTTCGACACTTAACACTGAAGCTTTCTTT	CASSLSPSTLNTEAFF
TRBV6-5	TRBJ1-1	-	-	TGTGCCAGCAGTTTAACCGGGACATTGAACACTGAAGCTTTCTTT	CASSLTGTLNTEAFF
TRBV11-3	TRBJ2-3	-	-	TGTGCCAGCAGCTACGAGCTAGCAGGAGATACGCAGTATTTT	CASSYELAGDTQYF
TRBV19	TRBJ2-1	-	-	TGTGCCAGTAGTATCTTACACGGGGGTAGCTCCTACAATGAGCAGTTCTTC	CASSILHGGSSYNEQFF
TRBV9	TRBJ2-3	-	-	TGTGCCAGCAGCGGACTACCCGACATCACGGATACGCAGTATTTT	CASSGLPDITDTQYF
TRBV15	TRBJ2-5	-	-	TGTGCCACCAGGTGGCGGGGAGGAGAGACCCAGTACTTC	CATRWRGGETQYF